A single T cell receptor (beta chain) is shown here with its context. This clonotype came up many times. The clone's antigen remains unknown. No quality values exist for individual bases; no much larger clone is one base distant. The source of the sample is a study of CD8+CD57+ T cells in acquired aplastic anemia listed by TCRdb under 2018. General notes on the study: DNA extracted from sorted CD4+ and CD8+ cells had a mean of approximately 3.5 ug, with a range of about 0.19 to 30 ug. A CD8+CD57+ expansion meant a frequency higher than the mean frequency seen in healthy subjects.

V is reduced by 2 bases and J by 2 bases, leaving a spacing of 12 bases between them. Including cysteine and phenylalanine, the CDR3 has 15 amino acids. This entry keeps only the CDR3 DNA: 45 bases, framed from base 1. The germline V gene (reference sequence) supplies CDR1 PRHDT and CDR2 FYEKMQ. Profiling of TCR beta VDJ combinations and CDR3 sequences used genomic DNA as the template. TCR repertoire sequencing was run on an Illumina HiSeq 2000. The paper's processing steps were these. Repertoire assessment relied on Simpson's diversity index, CDR3 size and DJ length profiles, and TRBV/TRBJ rearrangement plots. The most abundant DNA sequence in the deep sequencing data was defined as the immunodominant clone. CDR3 amino acid sequences were screened for sharing across subjects and compared with published repertoires and the VDJdb database. TCRdb passed the public sequencing reads through fastp at Q25 and MiXCR, retaining productive beta sequences. Every entry covers one CDR3 protein and lists the most common genes and DNA from its rows. The V and J calls, along with clone size, are taken from TCRdb and not from the paper's own processing. A total of approximately 300,000 distinct CDR3 sequences appear in this sample, 56% of them only once. The ten most abundant clones make up around 1.2% of the sample.

Expansion of CD8+CD57+ cells had been shown by flow cytometry in the patients chosen for sequencing. Every patient had a diagnosis of severe acquired aplastic anemia based on International Study of Aplastic Anemia and Agranulocytosis and Camitta criteria. No therapy had been received by the patients at the time of blood sampling. In this study, sorted CD4+ and CD8+ T cells from the blood of healthy subjects and of severe aplastic anemia patients had their TCR repertoires deep-sequenced. Patients were enrolled in the USA under clinicaltrials.gov protocols 00001620, 01623167, 00001397, 00071045, 00081523 and 00961064. Ficoll-Paque density gradient centrifugation was used to isolate peripheral blood mononuclear cells. Before DNA was extracted, CD4+ and CD8+ T cells were sorted using either FACS or magnetic beads. The study at large found these results: Between patients and healthy controls, no significant difference in CD8+ Simpson's diversity was found (P=0.060). Although 25 to 30 CD8+ CDR3 sequences were shared by patients and controls, these sequences appeared highly expressed in patients and within the immunodominant clones of patients.

Sequencing was carried out using sorted CD4+, CD8+, or CD8+CD57+ T cells (not recorded which) from PBMCs. The receptor comes from a human donor with aplastic anemia. The rearranged segments are TRBV13 and TRBJ1-2, with a weak D call of TRBD1 (5 bases match). The nucleotide sequence is TGTGCCAGCAGCTTAAAGTTGGGGGGGAACTATGGCTACACCTTC. This encodes CASSLKLGGNYGYTF.